This TCR beta chain was identified in a study of identical twins. From the 5' RACE reads, TCRdb called clonotypes with MiXCR, one entry per CDR3 protein. This sample has about 490,000 distinct CDR3 sequences, with about 16% found just once. With 2 bases removed from V and 7 bases from J, the gap between germline ends came to 12 bases. The germline V gene has CDR1 MGHRA and CDR2 YSYEKL. The CDR3 is 13 amino acids. A further study also used this sample, focusing on yellow fever vaccine responses in identical twins.

This TCR derives from a woman aged 18 to 35 in good health. Sequencing was performed on CD4+ T cells sorted from blood. The chain is built from TRBV4-1 and TRBJ2-7; D gene unclear. CDR3: CASSQILDVEQYF. CDR3 sequence (DNA): TGCGCCAGCAGCCAAATTTTGGATGTGGAGCAGTACTTC.